Below are 22 T cell receptor beta chains sequenced from a single sample in a study of T cell responses to AZD1222 COVID-19 vaccine. Using immunoSEQ multiplex PCR, the repertoire was profiled, and TCRdb retains in-frame clones only, with some absent. The sample has about 170,000 clones; just under 95% are singletons. Material: peripheral blood, obtained on day 0 of AZD1222 vaccination. The source of these receptors is an adult in good health.

This chain joins TRBV12-3 or TRBV12-4 and TRBJ1-2; 7 nucleotides match TRBD1. J lost 5 bases, V lost 6 bases, and 6 bases had no gene match. This CDR3 spans 13 amino acids. CDR3: CASSRQGRYGYTF. CDR3 sequence (DNA): TGTGCCAGCAGCAGACAGGGCCGGTATGGCTACACCTTC.

On this clone itself: At one of its ends the junction is not consistent with the germline gene, which may arise from a read error. This chain joins TRBV20-1 and TRBJ2-7; tentative D call: TRBD2 (5 bases). Per germline, CDR1 DFQATT and CDR2 SNEGSKA (reference sequence). The CDR3 totals 13 residues. The CDR3: CSSSPPPRAEQYF. The DNA of the CDR3 is TGCAGTTCTAGTCCACCCCCGAGGGCAGAGCAGTACTTC.

The chain is built from TRBV4-3 and TRBJ1-5; maybe TRBD1 (5 bases). CDR3 size: 18 residues. Germline CDR1 is LGHNA and CDR2 is YSLEER. V lost 3 bases and J 5 bases, leaving 23 bases between the germline ends. CDR3 DNA sequence: TGCGCCAGCAGCCAGGGGCCCCAACCCGGGGAGGCGTATCAGCCCCAGCATTTT. It translates to CASSQGPQPGEAYQPQHF.

The chain couples TRBV5-1 to TRBJ1-5, with TRBD1 identical over 8 bases. Germline CDR1 SGHRS, CDR2 YFSETQ. V lost 5 bases and J lost 1; bases outside the gene matches: 5. The CDR3 consists of 15 residues. The DNA for the CDR3 is TGCGCCAGCAGGAGGTGGACAGGGAGCAATCAGCCCCAGCATTTT. Translated: CASRRWTGSNQPQHF.

The chain employs TRBV23-1 and TRBJ2-7, with a weak D call TRBD1 (6 bases). TRBV23-1 is annotated as an ORF whose role is uncertain. V was clipped by 8 bases and J by 3 bases, with 20 bases between them. The CDR3 sequence is 15 residues long. The CDR3 protein is CASPWVGTPIYEQYF. The CDR3, as DNA: TGCGCCAGCCCTTGGGTTGGGACACCCATCTACGAGCAGTACTTC.

The chain has TRBV19 and TRBJ1-1; D possibly corresponds to TRBD1 (5 bases). V dropped 4 bases and J dropped 4 bases, with 16 bases sitting between them. This CDR3 has 15 amino acids. Germline CDR1 LNHDA, CDR2 SQIVND (reference sequence). The CDR3 spells CASSTDGAPTTEAFF. The CDR3 nucleotides read TGTGCCAGTAGTACCGATGGGGCCCCGACCACTGAAGCTTTCTTT.

The V gene is TRBV24-1, the J gene TRBJ2-1; 10 nucleotides line up with TRBD1. CDR1 and CDR2 from the germline V gene are KGHDR and SFDVKD. The CDR3 is 17 amino acids. With V trimmed by 3 bases and J by 0 bases, 4 bases remained unmatched. The CDR3 region has the DNA TGTGCCACCAGTGATGGACAGGGGGGGCTCTCCTACAATGAGCAGTTCTTC. It translates to CATSDGQGGLSYNEQFF.

The CDR3 DNA sequence: TGTGCCAGCAGCAAATTTCCAGGGGAGCACTATGGCTACACCTTC. It yields the protein CASSKFPGEHYGYTF. V is TRBV21-1 and J is TRBJ1-2; TRBD1 reflects the table's D call only, with no check against the DNA. TRBV21-1 is recorded as a pseudogene. The CDR3 length is 15 residues.

CDR3 in DNA: TGTGCCAGCAGCCCCGAGCGAGATACGCAGTATTTT. Amino acids: CASSPERDTQYF. J is TRBJ2-3 and V is TRBV14; no definite D call. Germline CDR1 SGHDN, CDR2 FVKESK. Trimming removed 4 bases from V and 5 bases from J, with 7 bases in between. CDR3 length: 12 residues.

The rearrangement uses TRBV4-1 and TRBJ2-1; D remains unclear. Trimming pared 3 bases from V and 5 bases from J, leaving 5 bases between. The CDR3 extends over 12 amino acids. From germline, CDR1 is MGHRA and CDR2 YSYEKL. The CDR3 reads CASSQTNNEQFF. In DNA, the CDR3 is TGCGCCAGCAGCCAGACCAACAATGAGCAGTTCTTC.

A word on this clone: The sample contains more than one DNA sequence encoding this CDR3. V usage is TRBV30 and J usage is TRBJ2-2; no definite D call. The V end lost 0 bases, the J end lost 7 bases, and 9 bases lay between the germline ends. The CDR3 spans 13 residues. Per germline, CDR1 GTSNPN and CDR2 SVGIG (reference sequence). The CDR3 is CAWSVLMSGELFF. In DNA, the CDR3 is TGTGCCTGGAGTGTACTAATGAGCGGGGAGCTGTTTTTT.

This chain links TRBV6-6 with TRBJ1-3, with D perhaps TRBD1 (5 bases). V was cut by 7 bases and J by 1 base, with 11 bases left in between. The CDR3 is 14 amino acids. CDR1 is MNHNY, CDR2 SVGAGI, per germline (reference sequence). CDR3 bases: TGTGCCAGCACCCGTGGGGGATCTGGAAACACCATATATTTT. Its translation: CASTRGGSGNTIYF.

The chain recombines TRBV27 with TRBJ2-5; D remains unclear. The V and J ends lost 0 bases and 9 bases respectively, with 11 bases between them. The CDR3 covers 13 residues. Germline V CDR1 and CDR2: MNHEY, SMNVEV (reference sequence). The CDR3 region has the DNA TGTGCCAGCAGTTTATCGCCCCAGGAAGCCCAGTACTTC. This sequence encodes CASSLSPQEAQYF.

The chain links TRBV9 to TRBJ1-6; D not certain. Trimming shortened V by 2 bases and J by 6 bases, and 6 bases separated the two germline ends. Germline CDR1 SGDLS, CDR2 YYNGEE. The CDR3 extends over 13 amino acids. CDR3 nucleotide sequence: TGTGCCAGCAGCGTCACAGTTAATTCACCCCTCCACTTT. Its protein product is CASSVTVNSPLHF.

The V call is TRBV18, the J call TRBJ1-1, with D perhaps matching TRBD1 (6 bases). The CDR3 is 16 amino acids. Germline V lookup: CDR1 KGHSH, CDR2 LQKENI. Trimming stripped 2 bases from V and 1 base from J, with 14 bases between. The CDR3 reads CASSPIFRGANTEAFF. CDR3 in DNA: TGTGCCAGCTCACCAATTTTCAGGGGCGCGAACACTGAAGCTTTCTTT.

This clone was counted once. The chain combines TRBV9 with TRBJ1-2; 9 bases are shared with TRBD1. Germline CDR1 SGDLS, CDR2 YYNGEE. V lost 3 bases to trimming and J lost 8 bases; unmatched junction nucleotides: 5. There are 13 residues in the CDR3. The CDR3 region is CASSGPDRGGYTF. In DNA, the CDR3 is TGTGCCAGCAGCGGACCGGACAGGGGAGGCTACACCTTC.

This clone has just one count. The chain joins TRBV6-6 to TRBJ2-7; 8 nucleotides agree with TRBD1. J was trimmed by 5 bases and V by 2 bases; bases with no gene match: 8. The germline V gene encodes CDR1 MNHNY and CDR2 SVGAGI (reference sequence). This CDR3 is 15 amino acids long. Written as DNA, the CDR3 is TGTGCCAGCAGTTACACCCCCGGACAGGGTAACGAGCAGTACTTC. Its translation: CASSYTPGQGNEQYF.

The chain is built from TRBV6-5 and TRBJ1-2, with 8 positions matching TRBD1. The CDR3 has 15 amino acids. Losses at the gene ends were 7 bases for V and 7 bases for J; bases not matched to a gene: 14. CDR1 MNHEY and CDR2 SVGAGI come from the germline V gene. DNA for the CDR3: TGTGCCAGCACCAGCAAGGCAGGGGGCGCGGGTGGCTACACCTTC. Amino acids: CASTSKAGGAGGYTF.

V is TRBV4-2 and J is TRBJ1-5, with 10 nucleotides matching TRBD1. Germline V gene data show CDR1 as LGHNA and CDR2 as YNFKEQ. V gave up 3 bases and J gave up 3 bases; unmatched junction bases: 8. The CDR3 has 17 residues. The CDR3 region has the DNA TGTGCCAGCAGCCAGTTAAGTGGGACAGGGGTCAATCAGCCCCAGCATTTT. It encodes CASSQLSGTGVNQPQHF.

This chain links TRBV12-3 or TRBV12-4 with TRBJ2-5; D is undetermined. V was pared by 6 bases and J by 5 bases, with 13 bases between. The CDR3 consists of 13 residues. CDR3 sequence reads: CASRPGPSETQYF. Written as DNA, the CDR3 is TGTGCCAGCAGGCCCGGGCCATCGGAGACCCAGTACTTC.

V is TRBV5-1 and J is TRBJ2-2, with D tentatively TRBD1 (6 bases). The CDR3 runs to 17 residues. Germline V lookup: CDR1 SGHRS, CDR2 YFSETQ. V dropped 4 bases and J dropped 2 bases, with 18 bases sitting between them. This CDR3 reads CASSPRVTGRNTGELFF. CDR3 nucleotide sequence: TGCGCCAGCAGCCCCAGGGTAACAGGGAGAAACACCGGGGAGCTGTTTTTT.

This rearrangement joins TRBV6-5 to TRBJ2-1; D perhaps matches TRBD2 (5 bases). Germline V lookup: CDR1 MNHEY, CDR2 SVGAGI. Trimming took 2 bases from V and 13 from J, leaving 9 bases between them. The CDR3 length is 11 residues. The CDR3 DNA reads as TGTGCCAGCAGTTACGAGGGAATACAGTTCTTC. Translating gives CASSYEGIQFF.